The 23 T cell receptor beta chains below all came from one sample that was sequenced in a study of OX40 agonist ivuxolimab in advanced cancers. Sequencing was performed with immunoSEQ multiplex PCR; in TCRdb, only in-frame clones are kept and a portion is missing. The data hold some 150,000 clones, with just over 90% observed a single time. Sample: CD4+ or CD8+ T cells sorted from blood, taken in a trial of the OX40 agonist ivuxolimab. The receptors come from an adult with an advanced solid tumor such as melanoma, head and neck, liver or kidney cancer.

The rearrangement links TRBV19 to TRBJ2-4; D is possibly TRBD2 (5 bases). Germline V lookup: CDR1 LNHDA, CDR2 SQIVND (reference sequence). The CDR3 contains 16 residues. Deletions cut 1 base from V and 4 bases from J, with 14 bases between. The CDR3 reads CASSIAGGLGKNIQYF. As DNA, the CDR3 is TGTGCCAGTAGTATAGCGGGCGGGTTGGGGAAAAACATTCAGTACTTC.

V gene TRBV5-4 combines with J gene TRBJ1-4; no clear D. Trimming stripped 4 bases from V and 4 bases from J, with 14 bases between. The CDR3 runs 15 residues. Germline assignment: CDR1 SGHNT and CDR2 YYREEE (reference sequence). The CDR3 DNA reads as TGTGCCAGCAGCGCGACCACGGCCATTAATGAAAAACTGTTTTTT. It codes for CASSATTAINEKLFF.

The CDR3 DNA follows: TGCGCCAGCAGCCAAGCCCCCGGGTGGTACTTC. Translating gives CASSQAPGWYF. The rearrangement uses TRBV4-1 and TRBJ2-5; D remains unclear. The germline CDR1 and CDR2 sequences are MGHRA and YSYEKL. This CDR3 has 11 amino acids. The V and J ends lost 1 base and 13 bases respectively, with 10 bases between them.

The CDR3 is CASSLGSVLQETQYF. DNA for the CDR3: TGTGCCAGCAGCTTGGGGTCGGTCCTTCAAGAGACCCAGTACTTC. This rearrangement joins TRBV7-9 to TRBJ2-5; the D is unclear. V dropped 3 bases and J dropped 2 bases, with 13 bases sitting between them. CDR1 is SEHNR and CDR2 is FQNEAQ in the germline V gene (reference sequence). CDR3 length equals 15 residues. Combining the CDR3 with reference TRBV7-9 and TRBJ2-5 gives the whole variable domain DTGVSQNPRHKITKRGQNVTFRCDPISEHNRLYWYRQTLGQGPEFLTYFQNEAQLEKSRLLSDRFSAERPKGSFSTLEIQRTEQGDSAMYLCASSLGSVLQETQYFGPGTRLLVL.

The rearrangement joins TRBV7-2 to TRBJ1-2, with D uncertain. Germline CDR1 is SGHTA and CDR2 is FQGNSA. Trimming took off 5 bases at V and 10 bases at J, with 17 bases between the two ends. The CDR3 extends over 13 amino acids. The CDR3 reads CASSRSTGSYYTF. Written as DNA, the CDR3 is TGTGCCAGCAGCCGGTCCACCGGGTCCTACTACACCTTC.

The V and J genes are TRBV30 and TRBJ1-6; possible D gene TRBD1, 6 bases. Germline assignment: CDR1 GTSNPN and CDR2 SVGIG (reference sequence). The V end was cut by 8 bases, the J end by 4 bases, with 12 bases between. The CDR3 is made up of 13 amino acids. The CDR3 DNA reads as TGTGCCGCCTCAGGGGAATATAATTCACCCCTCCACTTT. This encodes CAASGEYNSPLHF.

V usage is TRBV9 and J usage is TRBJ1-3, with a tentative D call TRBD1 (5 bases). V was cut by 1 base and J by 4 bases, with 21 bases left in between. CDR1 and CDR2 (germline): SGDLS, YYNGEE. The CDR3 sequence is 18 residues long. Here the CDR3 reads CASSVSWAGTLTGNTIYF. CDR3 DNA sequence: TGTGCCAGCAGCGTAAGTTGGGCAGGGACGCTCACGGGAAACACCATATATTTT. Full variable domain (remainder filled in from reference TRBV9 and TRBJ1-3): DSGVTQTPKHLITATGQRVTLRCSPRSGDLSVYWYQQSLDQGLQFLIQYYNGEERAKGNILERFSAQQFPDLHSELNLSSLELGDSALYFCASSVSWAGTLTGNTIYFGEGSWLTVV.

The chain carries TRBV27 and TRBJ2-1, with D unresolved. In germline, CDR1 is MNHEY, CDR2 SMNVEV (reference sequence). The CDR3 totals 12 residues. V lost 10 bases to trimming and J lost 8 bases, with 15 bases between them. DNA for the CDR3: TGTGCCACCGCGTTCCGGTGGGATGAGCAGTTCTTC. This codes for CATAFRWDEQFF.

The rearrangement joins TRBV10-2 to TRBJ1-4; D is uncertain. CDR1 and CDR2 (germline): WSHSY, SAAADI. The CDR3 is made up of 12 amino acids. Trimming took 2 bases from V and 8 from J, leaving 6 bases between them. Here the CDR3 DNA reads TGCGCCAGCAGTGAGGAATGGGAAAAACTGTTTTTT. This codes for CASSEEWEKLFF.

The rearrangement uses TRBV7-9 and TRBJ2-5; D gene uncertain. Looked up from germline, CDR1 is SEHNR and CDR2 is FQNEAQ (reference sequence). Between the trimmed V and J ends, which lost 2 bases and 2 bases, there was a span of 12 bases. CDR3 length: 15 amino acids. The CDR3 reads CASSLWATNQETQYF. CDR3 DNA: TGTGCCAGCAGCTTATGGGCCACCAATCAAGAGACCCAGTACTTC.

This sequence joins TRBV11-2 and TRBJ2-7, with 7 bases matching TRBD1. Trimming cost V 10 bases and J 6 bases; bases outside gene matches: 12. Germline V gene sequence: CDR1 SGHAT, CDR2 FQNNGV. The CDR3 spans 13 residues. The CDR3 nucleotides read TGTGCCACCTCCCGACAGGGAAACGGCGAGCAGTACTTC. It encodes CATSRQGNGEQYF.

The chain carries TRBV4-2 and TRBJ2-3; TRBD2 aligns across 9 bases. CDR1 is LGHNA, CDR2 YNFKEQ, per germline. Unmatched junction bases numbered 5, after V lost 2 bases and J lost 2 bases. This CDR3 is built from 16 residues. The CDR3 sequence: CASSQRREGPTDTQYF. CDR3 coding DNA: TGTGCCAGCAGCCAACGGCGGGAGGGCCCCACAGATACGCAGTATTTT.

This clone was recorded only once. The V call is TRBV19, the J call TRBJ2-4, with D possibly called TRBD1 or TRBD2 (7 bases each). The CDR3 has 19 amino acids. Germline values: CDR1 LNHDA, CDR2 SQIVND (reference sequence). V lost 8 bases to trimming and J lost 0 bases, with 26 bases between them. This CDR3 is CASARLSSDREGAKNIQYF. Written as DNA, the CDR3 is TGTGCCAGTGCCCGCTTGTCGTCTGACAGGGAGGGAGCCAAAAACATTCAGTACTTC.

The rearrangement links TRBV28 to TRBJ2-2, with D possibly called TRBD1 or TRBD2 (5 bases each). The CDR3 length is 14 residues. Germline assignment: CDR1 MDHEN and CDR2 SYDVKM. Trimming took 8 bases from V and 0 from J, leaving 10 bases between them. CDR3 in amino acids: CASGGNPNTGELFF. The CDR3 DNA sequence: TGTGCCAGCGGGGGAAACCCGAACACCGGGGAGCTGTTTTTT. Based on the CDR3 plus reference TRBV28 and TRBJ2-2, the full variable domain is DVKVTQSSRYLVKRTGEKVFLECVQDMDHENMFWYRQDPGLGLRLIYFSYDVKMKEKGDIPEGYSVSREKKERFSLILESASTNQTSMYLCASGGNPNTGELFFGEGSRLTVL.

The V gene is TRBV7-2, the J gene TRBJ1-5; TRBD1 agrees at 7 bases. Germline V gene data show CDR1 as SGHTA and CDR2 as FQGNSA. The CDR3 length is 14 residues. V trimming: 5 bases; J trimming: 2 bases; junction bases outside the gene matches: 3. The CDR3, as DNA: TGTGCCAGCAGCCCTACAGGGGGCAATCAGCCCCAGCATTTT. Protein: CASSPTGGNQPQHF.

The CDR3 sequence: CASSEWVGQEYNEQFF. The CDR3 DNA follows: TGTGCCAGCAGTGAATGGGTAGGACAGGAGTACAATGAGCAGTTCTTC. The chain joins TRBV6-1 to TRBJ2-1, with 7 bases fitting TRBD1. The CDR3 contains 16 residues. CDR1 and CDR2 from the germline V gene are MNHNS and SASEGT. The junction had 8 bases not matched to a gene; V was cut back by 2 bases and J by 4 bases.

This chain joins TRBV5-1 and TRBJ1-4, with TRBD1 identical over 7 bases. V was pared by 0 bases and J by 8 bases, with 7 bases of the junction left unmatched. This CDR3 contains 15 residues. Germline CDR1 reads SGHRS; CDR2 reads YFSETQ. The CDR3 sequence is CASSLETGRWEKLFF. In DNA, the CDR3 is TGCGCCAGCAGCTTGGAGACAGGGCGGTGGGAAAAACTGTTTTTT.

This chain connects TRBV7-2 to TRBJ1-1, with D uncertain. Trimming stripped 3 bases from V and 1 base from J, with 9 bases between. Germline V gene data show CDR1 as SGHTA and CDR2 as FQGNSA. There are 14 residues in the CDR3. CDR3 residues: CASSLSQANTEAFF. As DNA, the CDR3 is TGTGCCAGCAGCTTGAGTCAGGCGAACACTGAAGCTTTCTTT.

The chain uses TRBV7-9 and TRBJ1-5, with D maybe TRBD1 (6 bases). The V end lost 5 bases, the J end lost 5 bases, and 10 bases lay between the germline ends. The CDR3 is 13 amino acids. In germline, CDR1 is SEHNR, CDR2 FQNEAQ (reference sequence). CDR3 in amino acids: CASSQGSDQPQHF. CDR3 DNA sequence: TGTGCCAGCAGCCAGGGGTCCGATCAGCCCCAGCATTTT.

The V and J genes are TRBV15 and TRBJ2-7; either TRBD1 or TRBD2 may fit D (5 bases each). Germline CDR1 and CDR2: LNHNV and YYDKDF (reference sequence). The germline V and J ends were trimmed by 0 bases and 3 bases, with 18 bases remaining between them. The length of the CDR3 is 17 residues. The CDR3 bases are TGTGCCACCAGCAGAGATAAAGGGGCTACGGGATTCTACGAGCAGTACTTC. Its protein product is CATSRDKGATGFYEQYF.

V is TRBV5-1 and J is TRBJ2-3; D uncertain. Germline CDR1 reads SGHRS; CDR2 reads YFSETQ. This CDR3 spans 12 amino acids. With 2 bases removed from V and 4 bases from J, the gap between germline ends came to 5 bases. The CDR3 reads CASSLKADTQYF. CDR3 bases: TGCGCCAGCAGCTTAAAGGCAGATACGCAGTATTTT.

This sequence joins TRBV5-4 and TRBJ2-7; 7 bases are shared with TRBD1. V gave up 5 bases and J gave up 4 bases; unmatched junction bases: 12. Germline V gives CDR1 SGHNT, CDR2 YYREEE (reference sequence). The CDR3 has 15 residues. The CDR3 protein is CASSFGQVTNYEQYF. CDR3 DNA: TGTGCCAGCAGTTTCGGACAGGTTACCAATTACGAGCAGTACTTC.

J is TRBJ1-1 and V is TRBV6-1; TRBD1 aligns across 7 bases. Germline loops: CDR1 MNHNS, CDR2 SASEGT. This CDR3 region has 13 residues. After removal of 5 bases from V and 11 bases from J, the junction contained 11 bases not matched to a gene. The CDR3 sequence is CASSSGQDGRAFF. The CDR3, as DNA: TGTGCCAGCAGTAGCGGACAGGACGGTAGGGCTTTCTTT.